The rows below give T cell receptor beta chains drawn from one sample of a study of identical twins. TCRdb reprocessed the 5' RACE reads via MiXCR and lists one record per CDR3 protein. The sample yields approximately 210,000 distinct CDR3 sequences, around 10% seen once. Sequenced material: memory (CD45RO+) T cells sorted from blood. Receptor source: a woman between 18 and 29 years old in good health. Each CDR3 is given with its conserved first and last residue. The D gene is left open where the match is weak. Rows may omit the clone size; those that give it use once, few, many or a size class.

TGTGCCAGCAAGGAATGGGGGGCAGCACTTCGGGAGACCCAGTACTTC	CASKEWGAALRETQYF	-	TRBV7-9	-	16	TRBJ2-5
TGTGCCAGCGCGGGAGGGGGCACTGAAGCTTTCTTT	CASAGGGTEAFF	-	TRBV18	few	12	TRBJ1-1
TGCGCCAGCCAACGTGCAACGGGTCCTACTGGACTAGCGGGCGAGCAGTACTTC	CASQRATGPTGLAGEQYF	TRBD2	TRBV5-1	many	18	TRBJ2-7
TGTGCCATCAGTGAGTTCTCCGGGACTCACATAGCGAACACCGGGGAGCTGTTTTTT	CAISEFSGTHIANTGELFF	-	TRBV10-3	few	19	TRBJ2-2
TGTGCCAGCAGAAGGGACACGGAAGCTTTCTTT	CASRRDTEAFF	-	TRBV5-5	-	11	TRBJ1-1
TGCAGTGCTATTCTAGCGGGGGGCACAGATACGCAGTATTTT	CSAILAGGTDTQYF	TRBD2	TRBV20-1	few	14	TRBJ2-3
TGTGCCAGCAGCCAACAGGGGTTGCAAACAGATACGCAGTATTTT	CASSQQGLQTDTQYF	-	TRBV3-1	-	15	TRBJ2-3
TGTGCCAGCAGCCTCATGGGAGCAGGGGCCAACGTCCTGACTTTC	CASSLMGAGANVLTF	-	TRBV7-2	-	15	TRBJ2-6
TGCAGTGCTAGGGGGACATATCGGGGGGAGCAGTACTTC	CSARGTYRGEQYF	-	TRBV20-1	-	13	TRBJ2-7
TGTGCCAGCAGGGAGGGTGGCAGGGGTTACGAGCAGTACTTC	CASREGGRGYEQYF	-	TRBV6-1	few	14	TRBJ2-7
TGTGCCAGCAGTTTTATCGGAACTAAGGGGCCGGGCGAGCAGTTCTTC	CASSFIGTKGPGEQFF	-	TRBV27	-	16	TRBJ2-1
TGTGCCAGCAGCTTAGATGGAGGGGGCGTTACTGAAGCTTTCTTT	CASSLDGGGVTEAFF	TRBD1	TRBV7-6	-	15	TRBJ1-1
TGTGCCAGCACGCTTTCCGGGACCAATTCCTACGAGCAGTACTTC	CASTLSGTNSYEQYF	-	TRBV28	-	15	TRBJ2-7
TGTGCCAGCAGCCAAGATCTGTCATGGTCCTACGAGCAGTACTTC	CASSQDLSWSYEQYF	-	TRBV4-2	-	15	TRBJ2-7
TGTGCCAGCAGTGACGACAGGGGTAGGGATACGCAGTATTTT	CASSDDRGRDTQYF	TRBD1	TRBV6-1	-	14	TRBJ2-3
TGCGCCAGCAGTGAGCCGGACAGGGGCGAGCAGTACTTC	CASSEPDRGEQYF	TRBD1	TRBV10-1	-	13	TRBJ2-7
TGTGCCAGCAGTTCCGGCGTAGCGGGATCTGAGACCCAGTACTTC	CASSSGVAGSETQYF	TRBD2	TRBV6-2/TRBV6-3	-	15	TRBJ2-5
TGTGCCAGCAGTTTCGGGACAGGGTGGGAGACCCAGTACTTC	CASSFGTGWETQYF	TRBD1	TRBV12-3/TRBV12-4	many	14	TRBJ2-5
TGCAGTGCTAGAGGTGCCGGGACTAGCCGTGACAATGAGCAGTTCTTC	CSARGAGTSRDNEQFF	TRBD2	TRBV20-1	-	16	TRBJ2-1
TGCAGTGCTAGAGGCCTGACTAGCGCTAGCACAGATACGCAGTATTTT	CSARGLTSASTDTQYF	TRBD2	TRBV20-1	-	16	TRBJ2-3
TGTGCCAGCAGCTTGTGGCGGGGGGGTTTCAATGAGCAGTTCTTC	CASSLWRGGFNEQFF	TRBD2	TRBV5-8	-	15	TRBJ2-1
TGTGCCAGCAGTCGTAGCGGTCGAAACTACGAGCAGTACTTC	CASSRSGRNYEQYF	-	TRBV12-3/TRBV12-4	few	14	TRBJ2-7
TGTGCCAGCAGCGCGGATCCTATGGTGATACTAGCTGAAGCTTTCTTT	CASSADPMVILAEAFF	-	TRBV5-6	-	16	TRBJ1-1